Sequencing of this T cell receptor (beta chain) was carried out in a study of T cells in women clearing cervical HPV infection. TCRdb keeps only in-frame clones here, not all; method: immunoSEQ multiplex PCR. The sample has 20,000 to 30,000 clones. This TCR was recovered from a woman between 18 and 75 years old with a cervical HPV16 infection that either progressed to CIN3+ or cleared (not recorded which). Sequencing was performed on blood buffy coat.

CDR3 sequence: CASRVGGVETDTQYF. CDR3 DNA, as far as it was read: TGCGCCAGCAGAGTCGGGGGAGTGGAGACAGATACG. V is TRBV5-1 and J is TRBJ2-3; tentatively, D is TRBD2 (6 bases). The read terminates 3 residues before the CDR3 end, so the remaining end is supplied by the germline J gene. Germline V gene data show CDR1 as SGHRS and CDR2 as YFSETQ. The length of the CDR3 is 15 residues. V lost 5 bases, J lost 3 bases, and 16 bases lay in between.